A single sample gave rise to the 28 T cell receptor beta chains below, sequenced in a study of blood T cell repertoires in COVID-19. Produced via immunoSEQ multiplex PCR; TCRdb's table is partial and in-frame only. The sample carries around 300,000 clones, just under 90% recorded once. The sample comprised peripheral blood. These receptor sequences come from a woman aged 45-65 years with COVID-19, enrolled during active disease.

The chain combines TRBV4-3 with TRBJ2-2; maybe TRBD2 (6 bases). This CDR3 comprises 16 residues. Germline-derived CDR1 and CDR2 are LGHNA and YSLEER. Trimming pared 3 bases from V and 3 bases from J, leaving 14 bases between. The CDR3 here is CASSQFRGGYTGELFF. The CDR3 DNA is TGCGCCAGCAGCCAGTTTCGGGGAGGTTACACCGGGGAGCTGTTTTTT.

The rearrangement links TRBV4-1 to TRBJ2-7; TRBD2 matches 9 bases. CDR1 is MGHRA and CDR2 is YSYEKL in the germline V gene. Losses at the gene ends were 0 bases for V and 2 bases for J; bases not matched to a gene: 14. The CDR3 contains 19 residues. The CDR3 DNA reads TGCGCCAGCAGCCAAGACAAGATGTGGGCGGGAGGGCCACCCTACGAGCAGTACTTC. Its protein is CASSQDKMWAGGPPYEQYF.

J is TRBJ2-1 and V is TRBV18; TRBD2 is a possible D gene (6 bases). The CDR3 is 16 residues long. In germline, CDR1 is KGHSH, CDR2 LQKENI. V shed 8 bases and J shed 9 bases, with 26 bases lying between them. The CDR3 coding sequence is TGTGCCAGCCAGGGCCAACTTAGCGGAGGAGCGGGTGAGCAGTTCTTC. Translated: CASQGQLSGGAGEQFF.

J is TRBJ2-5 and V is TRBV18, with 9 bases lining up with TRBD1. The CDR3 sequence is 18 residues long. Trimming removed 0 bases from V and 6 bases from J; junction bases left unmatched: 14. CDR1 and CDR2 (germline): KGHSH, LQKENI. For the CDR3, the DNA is TGTGCCAGCTCACCACCGAAGGGACAGGGAGGACTTTGGAAGACCCAGTACTTC. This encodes CASSPPKGQGGLWKTQYF.

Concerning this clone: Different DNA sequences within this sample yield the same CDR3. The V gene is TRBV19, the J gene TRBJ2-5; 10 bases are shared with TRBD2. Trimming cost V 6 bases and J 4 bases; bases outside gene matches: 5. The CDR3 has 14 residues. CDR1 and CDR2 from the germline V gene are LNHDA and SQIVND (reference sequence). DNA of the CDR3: TGTGCCAGTAGGCTAGCGGGAGTGGGAGAGACCCAGTACTTC. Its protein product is CASRLAGVGETQYF.

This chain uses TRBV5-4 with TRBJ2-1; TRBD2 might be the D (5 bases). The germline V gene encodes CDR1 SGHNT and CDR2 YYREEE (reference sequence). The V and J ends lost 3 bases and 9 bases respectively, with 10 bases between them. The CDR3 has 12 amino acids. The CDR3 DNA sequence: TGTGCCAGCAGCTCGGGGTGGGGTGAGCAGTTCTTC. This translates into CASSSGWGEQFF.

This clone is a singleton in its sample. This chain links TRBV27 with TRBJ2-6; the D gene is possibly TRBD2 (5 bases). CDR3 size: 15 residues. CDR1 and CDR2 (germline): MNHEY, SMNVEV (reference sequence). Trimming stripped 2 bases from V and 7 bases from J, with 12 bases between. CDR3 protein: CASSLTGWAANVLTF. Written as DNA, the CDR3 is TGTGCCAGCAGTTTAACGGGATGGGCTGCCAACGTCCTGACTTTC. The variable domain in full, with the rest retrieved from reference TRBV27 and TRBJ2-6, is EAQVTQNPRYLITVTGKKLTVTCSQNMNHEYMSWYRQDPGLGLRQIYYSMNVEVTDKGDVPEGYKVSRKEKRNFPLILESPSPNQTSLYFCASSLTGWAANVLTFGAGSRLTVL.

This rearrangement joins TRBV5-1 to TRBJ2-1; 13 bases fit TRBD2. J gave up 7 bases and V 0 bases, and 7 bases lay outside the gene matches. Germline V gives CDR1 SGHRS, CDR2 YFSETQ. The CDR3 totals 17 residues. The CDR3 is CASSLGTSGRDTNEQFF. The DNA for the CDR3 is TGCGCCAGCAGCTTGGGGACTAGCGGGAGAGACACAAATGAGCAGTTCTTC.

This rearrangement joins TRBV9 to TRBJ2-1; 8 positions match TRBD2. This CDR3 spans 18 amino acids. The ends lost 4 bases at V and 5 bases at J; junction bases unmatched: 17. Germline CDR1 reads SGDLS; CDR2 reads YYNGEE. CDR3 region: CASSPLPLALAGHNEQFF. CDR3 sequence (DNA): TGTGCCAGCAGCCCCCTCCCTTTAGCCCTAGCGGGCCACAATGAGCAGTTCTTC.

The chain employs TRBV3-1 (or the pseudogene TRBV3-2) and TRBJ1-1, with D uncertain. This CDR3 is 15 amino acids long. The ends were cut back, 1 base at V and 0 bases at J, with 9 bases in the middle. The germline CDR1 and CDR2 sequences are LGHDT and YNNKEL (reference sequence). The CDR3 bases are TGTGCCAGCAGCCAAGGGCGGAAGTTGAACACTGAAGCTTTCTTT. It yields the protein CASSQGRKLNTEAFF.

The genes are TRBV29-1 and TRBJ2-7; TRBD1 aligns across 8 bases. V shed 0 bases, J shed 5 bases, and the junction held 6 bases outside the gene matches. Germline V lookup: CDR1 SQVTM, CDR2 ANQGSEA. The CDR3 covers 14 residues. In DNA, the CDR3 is TGCAGCGTTGAAGATCAGGACAGGGCCCACGAGCAGTACTTC. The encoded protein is CSVEDQDRAHEQYF.

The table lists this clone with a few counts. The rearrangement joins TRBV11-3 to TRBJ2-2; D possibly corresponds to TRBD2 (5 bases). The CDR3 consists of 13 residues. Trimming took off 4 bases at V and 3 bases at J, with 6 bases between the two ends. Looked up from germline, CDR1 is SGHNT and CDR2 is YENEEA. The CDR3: CASSSRDTGELFF. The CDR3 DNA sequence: TGTGCCAGCAGCTCGAGGGACACCGGGGAGCTGTTTTTT.

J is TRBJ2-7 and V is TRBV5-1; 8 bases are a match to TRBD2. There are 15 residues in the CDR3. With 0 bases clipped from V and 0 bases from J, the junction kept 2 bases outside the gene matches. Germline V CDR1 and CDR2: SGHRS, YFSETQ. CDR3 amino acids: CASSLAGTSSYEQYF. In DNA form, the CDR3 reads TGCGCCAGCAGCTTGGCCGGGACTAGCTCCTACGAGCAGTACTTC.

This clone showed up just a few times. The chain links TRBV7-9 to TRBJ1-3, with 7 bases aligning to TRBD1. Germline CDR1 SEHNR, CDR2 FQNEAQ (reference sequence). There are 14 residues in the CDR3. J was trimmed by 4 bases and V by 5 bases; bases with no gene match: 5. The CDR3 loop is CASSRGTAGNTIYF. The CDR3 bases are TGTGCCAGCAGCCGCGGGACAGCCGGAAACACCATATATTTT.

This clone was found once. The CDR3 sequence: CASSSRGQNTGELFF. The DNA for the CDR3 is TGTGCCAGCAGCTCCCGGGGACAGAACACCGGGGAGCTGTTTTTT. This chain links TRBV7-2 with TRBJ2-2; D is perhaps TRBD1 (6 bases). The CDR3 totals 15 residues. V dropped 4 bases and J dropped 1 base, with 10 bases sitting between them. In germline, CDR1 is SGHTA, CDR2 FQGNSA.

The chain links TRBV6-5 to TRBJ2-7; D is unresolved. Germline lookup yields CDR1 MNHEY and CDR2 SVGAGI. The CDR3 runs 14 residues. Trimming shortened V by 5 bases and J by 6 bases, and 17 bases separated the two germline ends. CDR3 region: CASSPAETPTEQYF. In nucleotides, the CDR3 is TGTGCCAGCAGTCCGGCGGAAACCCCTACCGAGCAGTACTTC.

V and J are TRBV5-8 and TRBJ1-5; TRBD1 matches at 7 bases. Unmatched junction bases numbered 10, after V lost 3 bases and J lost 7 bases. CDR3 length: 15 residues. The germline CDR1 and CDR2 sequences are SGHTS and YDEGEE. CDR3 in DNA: TGTGCCAGCAGCTCGGGGACAGCCGGAGGGCAGCCCCAGCATTTT. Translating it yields CASSSGTAGGQPQHF.

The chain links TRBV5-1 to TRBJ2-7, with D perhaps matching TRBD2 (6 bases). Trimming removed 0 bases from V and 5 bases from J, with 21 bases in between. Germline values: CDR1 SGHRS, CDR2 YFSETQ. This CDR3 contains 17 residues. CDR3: CASSLAGERSRRDEQYF. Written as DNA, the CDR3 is TGCGCCAGCAGCTTGGCGGGGGAACGTAGCAGGCGGGACGAGCAGTACTTC.

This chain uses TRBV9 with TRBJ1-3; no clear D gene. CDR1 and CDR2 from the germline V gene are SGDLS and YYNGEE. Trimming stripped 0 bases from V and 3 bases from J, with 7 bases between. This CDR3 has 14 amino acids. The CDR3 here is CASSVAPGGNTIYF. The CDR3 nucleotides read TGTGCCAGCAGCGTAGCTCCCGGTGGAAACACCATATATTTT.

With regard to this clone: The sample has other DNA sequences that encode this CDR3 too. CDR3 residues: CASSLVLGYGYTF. In DNA, the CDR3 is TGTGCCAGCAGTTTAGTACTTGGTTATGGCTACACCTTC. The rearrangement links TRBV27 to TRBJ1-2; D is undetermined. Per germline, CDR1 MNHEY and CDR2 SMNVEV (reference sequence). Trimming cost V 2 bases and J 5 bases, with 9 bases left between them. The CDR3 runs 13 residues.

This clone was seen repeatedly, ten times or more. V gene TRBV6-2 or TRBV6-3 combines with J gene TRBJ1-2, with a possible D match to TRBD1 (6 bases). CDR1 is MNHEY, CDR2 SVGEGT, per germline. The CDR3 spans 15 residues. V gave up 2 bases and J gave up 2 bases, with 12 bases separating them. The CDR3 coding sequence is TGTGCCAGCAGTTACCCCAGAACAGGGAACTATGGCTACACCTTC. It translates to CASSYPRTGNYGYTF.

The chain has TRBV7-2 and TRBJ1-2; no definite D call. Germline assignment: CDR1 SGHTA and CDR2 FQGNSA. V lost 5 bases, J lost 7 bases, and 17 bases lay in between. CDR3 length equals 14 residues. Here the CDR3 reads CASSLDGRTGGYTF. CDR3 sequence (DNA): TGTGCCAGCAGCCTAGACGGACGGACTGGTGGCTACACCTTC.

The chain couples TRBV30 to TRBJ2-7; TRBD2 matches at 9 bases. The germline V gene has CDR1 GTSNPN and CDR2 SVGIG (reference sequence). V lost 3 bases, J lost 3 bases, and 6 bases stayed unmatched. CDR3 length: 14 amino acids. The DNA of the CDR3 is TGTGCCTGGAGGGGACTAGCCGGAGGCTACGAGCAGTACTTC. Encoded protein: CAWRGLAGGYEQYF.

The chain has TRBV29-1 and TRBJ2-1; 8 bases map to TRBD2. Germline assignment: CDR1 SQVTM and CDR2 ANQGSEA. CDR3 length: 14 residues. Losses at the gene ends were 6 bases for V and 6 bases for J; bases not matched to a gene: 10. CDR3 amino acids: CSVRPSGSVNEQFF. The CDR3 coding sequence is TGCAGCGTCCGACCGAGCGGGAGTGTCAATGAGCAGTTCTTC.

The CDR3 protein is CASTGDREGLSPLHF. The CDR3 nucleotides read TGTGCCAGTACTGGGGACAGGGAAGGGCTTTCACCCCTCCACTTT. The V call is TRBV19, the J call TRBJ1-6; 9 nucleotides match TRBD1. V lost 7 bases to trimming and J lost 9 bases; unmatched junction nucleotides: 10. CDR1 is LNHDA, CDR2 SQIVND, per germline (reference sequence). This CDR3 has 15 amino acids.

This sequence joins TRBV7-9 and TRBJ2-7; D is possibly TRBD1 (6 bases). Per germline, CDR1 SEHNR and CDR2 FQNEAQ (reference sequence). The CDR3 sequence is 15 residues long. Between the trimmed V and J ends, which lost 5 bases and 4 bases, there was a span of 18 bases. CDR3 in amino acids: CASSPGARQAYEQYF. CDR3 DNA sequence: TGTGCCAGCAGCCCAGGGGCTAGACAGGCTTACGAGCAGTACTTC.

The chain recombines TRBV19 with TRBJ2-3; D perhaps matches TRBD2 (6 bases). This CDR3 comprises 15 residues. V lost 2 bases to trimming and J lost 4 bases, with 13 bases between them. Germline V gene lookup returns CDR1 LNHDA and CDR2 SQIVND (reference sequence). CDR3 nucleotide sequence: TGTGCCAGTAGTATAAATTCGGGAGTGGCAGATACGCAGTATTTT. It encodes CASSINSGVADTQYF.

For the CDR3, the DNA is TGTGCCAGCAGCTTATTGACAGGGGGAACCGGGGAGCTGTTTTTT. It encodes CASSLLTGGTGELFF. The chain employs TRBV7-8 and TRBJ2-2, with 9 bases matching TRBD1. J gave up 5 bases and V 2 bases, and 3 bases lay outside the gene matches. In germline, CDR1 is SGHVS, CDR2 FQNEAQ. This CDR3 contains 15 residues.